Shown below are 17 T cell receptor beta chains from a single sample sequenced in a study of blood T cell repertoires in COVID-19. The repertoire was sequenced with immunoSEQ multiplex PCR; TCRdb's copy has only in-frame clones and lacks some. The repertoire holds approximately 31,000 clones, 85% to 95% seen once, with roughly 0.93% in the top ten. The sample comprised peripheral blood. Source of these receptors: a male donor with active COVID-19.

V gene TRBV30 combines with J gene TRBJ1-5; D not certain. The CDR3 is 19 amino acids. CDR1 is GTSNPN and CDR2 is SVGIG in the germline V gene (reference sequence). With 0 bases removed from V and 0 bases from J, the gap between germline ends came to 21 bases. CDR3 amino acids: CAWSVRGSFPYPSNQPQHF. The CDR3 region has the DNA TGTGCCTGGAGTGTACGGGGATCGTTCCCATATCCTAGCAATCAGCCCCAGCATTTT.

The chain uses TRBV18 and TRBJ1-3, with D unclear. The CDR3 has 14 amino acids. Germline V gene data show CDR1 as KGHSH and CDR2 as LQKENI. The ends were cut back, 2 bases at V and 1 base at J, with 6 bases in the middle. The CDR3 is CASSPGRSGNTIYF. In DNA form, the CDR3 reads TGTGCCAGCTCACCAGGGAGATCTGGAAACACCATATATTTT.

This rearrangement joins TRBV5-4 to TRBJ1-2; D may be TRBD1 (6 bases). The CDR3 has 16 residues. V was shortened by 1 base and J by 3 bases, with 16 bases between the two germline ends. Germline V lookup: CDR1 SGHNT, CDR2 YYREEE (reference sequence). CDR3 residues: CASSLMLAGGDYGYTF. The CDR3 nucleotides read TGTGCCAGCAGCTTGATGCTTGCGGGGGGCGACTATGGCTACACCTTC.

The chain employs TRBV27 and TRBJ1-1; D uncertain. Germline V gene sequence: CDR1 MNHEY, CDR2 SMNVEV (reference sequence). The CDR3 length is 17 residues. The ends were cut back, 0 bases at V and 4 bases at J, with 18 bases in the middle. Written as DNA, the CDR3 is TGTGCCAGCAGTTTATCGAATTACGGGTCCCCGGCCACTGAAGCTTTCTTT. It translates to CASSLSNYGSPATEAFF.

The chain is built from TRBV7-2 and TRBJ1-4; 8 bases are shared with TRBD1. The V and J ends lost 5 bases and 7 bases, in that order; junction bases with no gene match: 6. CDR1 and CDR2 (germline): SGHTA, FQGNSA. This CDR3 region has 14 residues. This CDR3 is CASSIDRGGEKLFF. CDR3 DNA sequence: TGTGCCAGCAGCATCGACAGGGGAGGTGAAAAACTGTTTTTT. Variable domain in full (rest from reference TRBV7-2 and TRBJ1-4): GAGVSQSPSNKVTEKGKDVELRCDPISGHTALYWYRQSLGQGLEFLIYFQGNSAPDKSGLPSDRFSAERTGGSVSTLTIQRTQQEDSAVYLCASSIDRGGEKLFFGSGTQLSVL.

The CDR3 spells CASSLGGGALAYNEQFF. In nucleotides, the CDR3 is TGTGCCAGCAGCTTAGGCGGGGGGGCCTTGGCCTACAATGAGCAGTTCTTC. V usage is TRBV7-3 and J usage is TRBJ2-1; TRBD2 aligns across 9 bases. Germline lookup yields CDR1 SGHTA and CDR2 FQGTGA. The CDR3 totals 17 residues. V dropped 2 bases and J dropped 2; count of bases not matched to a gene: 7.

The CDR3 DNA is TGTGCCAGCAGCTCTAGCGGGGGCCCAGATACGCAGTATTTT. This gives the protein CASSSSGGPDTQYF. The chain combines TRBV7-3 with TRBJ2-3; TRBD2 matches at 10 bases. V was pared by 4 bases and J by 4 bases, with 2 bases of the junction left unmatched. Germline CDR1 and CDR2: SGHTA and FQGTGA. CDR3 size: 14 residues.

The chain links TRBV6-1 to TRBJ2-5, with 7 bases fitting TRBD2. Germline-derived CDR1 and CDR2 are MNHNS and SASEGT. Trimming at V came to 5 bases and at J to 3 bases, leaving 6 bases not matched to a gene. CDR3 length equals 14 residues. CDR3 sequence: CASSFGAGKETQYF. The CDR3, as DNA: TGTGCCAGCAGTTTTGGAGCGGGGAAAGAGACCCAGTACTTC.

The gene calls are TRBV6-6 and TRBJ2-6, with a possible D match to TRBD1 (7 bases). The V and J ends lost 5 bases and 0 bases respectively, with 11 bases between them. CDR1 is MNHNY, CDR2 SVGAGI, per germline (reference sequence). The CDR3 totals 16 residues. The CDR3 is CASSPGGISGANVLTF. The CDR3 DNA is TGTGCCAGCAGTCCAGGGGGGATCTCTGGGGCCAACGTCCTGACTTTC.

The chain carries TRBV5-1 and TRBJ2-3, with 9 bases aligning to TRBD2. The CDR3 spans 16 residues. Germline V gene data show CDR1 as SGHRS and CDR2 as YFSETQ. Trimming removed 2 bases from V and 2 bases from J; junction bases left unmatched: 6. The CDR3 region is CASSFGSGGPTDTQYF. For the CDR3, the DNA is TGCGCCAGCAGCTTCGGTAGCGGGGGCCCCACAGATACGCAGTATTTT.

The J gene is TRBJ2-3, the V gene TRBV2; D gene uncertain. The CDR3 covers 12 residues. V shed 5 bases and J shed 2 bases, with 5 bases lying between them. In germline, CDR1 is SNHLY, CDR2 FYNNEI. The CDR3 reads CASSPSTDTQYF. In DNA form, the CDR3 reads TGTGCCAGCAGTCCCTCCACAGATACGCAGTATTTT.

This sequence joins TRBV29-1 and TRBJ1-3; D is ambiguous. This CDR3 is 15 amino acids long. CDR1 is SQVTM and CDR2 is ANQGSEA in the germline V gene. The ends were cut back, 4 bases at V and 0 bases at J, with 13 bases in the middle. CDR3 sequence (DNA): TGCAGCGTTGTTGCGTACGAGAGCTCTGGAAACACCATATATTTT. It specifies CSVVAYESSGNTIYF.

V gene TRBV6-1 combines with J gene TRBJ1-1; D may be TRBD1 (5 bases). Germline V lookup: CDR1 MNHNS, CDR2 SASEGT. The V end was cut by 3 bases, the J end by 1 base, with 9 bases between. CDR3 length: 14 amino acids. The CDR3 protein is CASSDRASNTEAFF. The DNA of the CDR3 is TGTGCCAGCAGTGACAGGGCATCGAACACTGAAGCTTTCTTT.

This clone has a single count. V gene TRBV11-3 combines with J gene TRBJ1-2; D possibly corresponds to TRBD1 (5 bases). This CDR3 is 19 amino acids long. CDR1 is SGHNT, CDR2 YENEEA, per germline. Between the trimmed V and J ends, which lost 0 bases and 9 bases, there was a span of 29 bases. The CDR3 loop is CASSLEGGAFGPFMDSYTF. In DNA, the CDR3 is TGTGCCAGCAGCTTAGAGGGCGGGGCATTCGGCCCTTTTATGGATAGCTACACCTTC.

The chain recombines TRBV9 with TRBJ2-7; possible D gene TRBD2, 5 bases. Trimming shortened V by 2 bases and J by 6 bases, and 18 bases separated the two germline ends. Germline V gene sequence: CDR1 SGDLS, CDR2 YYNGEE. The CDR3 runs to 15 residues. The DNA of the CDR3 is TGTGCCAGCAGCGTTTCGGGGAACAGCCCCCTCGAGCAGTACTTC. Translated: CASSVSGNSPLEQYF.

The V and J genes are TRBV29-1 and TRBJ2-2; 8 nucleotides match TRBD1. The CDR3 totals 14 residues. Germline trimming cut 7 bases from V and 1 base from J; bases unmatched to any gene: 5. CDR1 is SQVTM, CDR2 ANQGSEA, per germline. This CDR3 is CSARQGMNTGELFF. The CDR3 DNA is TGCAGCGCCCGACAGGGGATGAACACCGGGGAGCTGTTTTTT.

Only one count was recorded for this clone. The chain employs TRBV7-9 and TRBJ2-2; D unclear. The CDR3 runs to 15 residues. V was trimmed by 7 bases and J by 0 bases, leaving 12 bases between them. Germline V lookup: CDR1 SEHNR, CDR2 FQNEAQ (reference sequence). CDR3 in amino acids: CASNLGGANTGELFF. The CDR3 nucleotides are TGTGCCAGCAACCTTGGCGGAGCGAACACCGGGGAGCTGTTTTTT.